The following is a T cell receptor beta chain sequence with its context. The entry originates in a study of blood T cell repertoires in COVID-19. About the research overall: The study drew acute and convalescent COVID-19 samples from the United States, Italy and Spain. Sources were T cells, B-cell-depleted T cells, or PBMCs; the material itself was cDNA or gDNA.

The germline V and J ends were trimmed by 5 bases and 4 bases, with 12 bases remaining between them. CDR1 MRHNA and CDR2 SNTAGT come from the germline V gene. This CDR3 spans 13 amino acids. Authors' analysis steps: Researchers report that nucleated cell counts were estimated from reference gene primer amplification. Only in-frame clones appear in the TCRdb table, and some are missing; sequencing was by immunoSEQ multiplex PCR. Clonal size and the V and J genes are those of that table, whereas D and trimming came from the DNA. The table records some 65,000 clones, 93% of them present only once. J is TRBJ2-7 and V is TRBV6-4, with a weak D call TRBD1 (5 bases). Sequencing used peripheral blood. This sequence originates from a man in his 70s with active COVID-19. The CDR3 reads CASSRRQSYEQYV. DNA for the CDR3: TGTGCCAGCAGTAGACGACAGTCATACGAGCAGTACGTC.